This T cell receptor beta chain appears in the sequencing data of a study of shared clonotypes between healthy human individuals. Notes on the study in general: A generally larger estimated richness was seen in naive subsets than in memory subsets. Sampling covered nothing but blood. Tissue TCR repertoires likely differ from those found in blood.

V trimming: 5 bases; J trimming: 2 bases; junction bases outside the gene matches: 6. The CDR3 is 14 residues long. Per the germline V gene, CDR1 is SEHNR and CDR2 is FQNEAQ (reference sequence). Concerning this clone: Its antigen remains unidentified. This sample includes further DNA sequences coding for the same CDR3.

Across several immunoSEQ plates, the genomic DNA of each subset was split evenly. Per the original data handling: Filtering differed for immunoSEQ, which gave only junction sequences without quality scores. TCRdb's table, derived via immunoSEQ multiplex PCR, lists solely in-frame clones and lacks some. For V, J and clone size, that table is used; D and trimming come from the DNA. The table records about 2 million clones, approximately 95% of them present only once. CD8 cells regarded as naive lacked CD45RO, were positively chosen for CCR7, and omitted terminally differentiated effector memory CD45RA+ cells.

The sequencing input was naive CD8+ T cells sorted from blood. This receptor was identified in a young man in good health. This chain uses TRBV7-9 with TRBJ2-7, with TRBD2 identical over 7 bases. The CDR3 loop reads CASSPRLAPYEQYF. Written as DNA, the CDR3 is TGTGCCAGCAGCCCCCGACTAGCCCCCTACGAGCAGTACTTC.